Presented here are 4 T cell receptor beta chains from one specimen sequenced in a study of OX40 agonist ivuxolimab in advanced cancers. Clones were read by immunoSEQ multiplex PCR, and TCRdb kept only the in-frame ones, dropping some. The top ten hold more than 55% of the sample, which has roughly 7,700 clones, over 60% seen once. The specimen comprised CD4+ or CD8+ T cells sorted from blood, sampled in a trial of the OX40 agonist ivuxolimab. These TCRs come from an adult with an advanced solid tumor such as melanoma, head and neck, liver or kidney cancer.

This clone has more than one count but fewer than ten. The V call is TRBV7-9, the J call TRBJ2-5; D is possibly TRBD2 (5 bases). The CDR3 is made up of 17 amino acids. Germline-derived CDR1 and CDR2 are SEHNR and FQNEAQ (reference sequence). Trimming cost V 5 bases and J 0 bases, with 19 bases left between them. DNA of the CDR3: TGTGCCAGCAGCCCCGAGCGGAGGCTCCCTCACCAAGAGACCCAGTACTTC. As protein: CASSPERRLPHQETQYF.

The rearrangement links TRBV6-6 to TRBJ1-2, with a possible D match to TRBD1 (5 bases). The V and J ends lost 0 bases and 8 bases respectively, with 13 bases between them. The V gene's germline CDR1 is MNHNY and CDR2 SVGAGI (reference sequence). The CDR3 is made up of 14 amino acids. The CDR3 nucleotides are TGTGCCAGCAGTTACTCGATCGCAGGGCAGGGCTACACCTTC. Encoded protein: CASSYSIAGQGYTF.

The chain is built from TRBV25-1 and TRBJ2-2; D remains ambiguous. V lost 0 bases and J lost 1, with 15 bases in between. Germline V gives CDR1 MGHDK, CDR2 SYGVNS. The CDR3 runs 18 residues. The CDR3 loop reads CASSEYPLRTVNTGELFF. In DNA, the CDR3 is TGTGCCAGCAGTGAATACCCCCTCCGGACGGTGAACACCGGGGAGCTGTTTTTT. Looking up the rest from reference TRBV25-1 and TRBJ2-2 gives the full variable domain: EADIYQTPRYLVIGTGKKITLECSQTMGHDKMYWYQQDPGMELHLIHYSYGVNSTEKGDLSSESTVSRIRTEHFPLTLESARPSHTSQYLCASSEYPLRTVNTGELFFGEGSRLTVL.

Sample share makes this clone medium-sized. The rearrangement links TRBV19 to TRBJ2-1; 12 bases are shared with TRBD1. CDR1 is LNHDA and CDR2 is SQIVND in the germline V gene (reference sequence). J was trimmed by 2 bases and V by 6 bases; bases with no gene match: 17. This CDR3 contains 20 residues. Here the CDR3 DNA reads TGTGCCAGTAGCTTCCAACCGGGACAGGGGGCAGAGAGGACCTACAATGAGCAGTTCTTC. It is translated as CASSFQPGQGAERTYNEQFF.